This passage covers 16 T cell receptor beta chains from one sample sequenced in a study of T cell responses to AZD1222 COVID-19 vaccine. Measured with immunoSEQ multiplex PCR; TCRdb has only the in-frame clones, and not every one. The sample has about 110,000 clones, roughly nine tenths seen once. The sequences come from peripheral blood, collected on day 0 of AZD1222 vaccination. These receptors were obtained from an adult in good health.

The gene calls are TRBV19 and TRBJ1-1; no firm D call. Trimming stripped 5 bases from V and 5 bases from J, with 15 bases between. The CDR3 covers 14 residues. From germline, CDR1 is LNHDA and CDR2 SQIVND (reference sequence). This CDR3 reads CASSPMFLETEAFF. The CDR3 DNA follows: TGTGCCAGTAGTCCCATGTTTTTGGAGACTGAAGCTTTCTTT.

V usage is TRBV6-6 and J usage is TRBJ2-1; a possible D gene is TRBD2 (5 bases). Per the germline V gene, CDR1 is MNHNY and CDR2 is SVGAGI (reference sequence). The CDR3 has 14 residues. The germline V and J ends were trimmed by 4 bases and 9 bases, with 16 bases remaining between them. The CDR3 nucleotides are TGTGCCAGCAGTTTCAAGGTTTCGGCGGGTGAGCAGTTCTTC. This codes for CASSFKVSAGEQFF.

This sequence joins TRBV28 and TRBJ2-7, with 11 bases aligning to TRBD2. The CDR3 consists of 16 residues. The V segment lost 2 bases and the J segment 4 bases; nucleotides outside the gene matches: 7. Per germline, CDR1 MDHEN and CDR2 SYDVKM. CDR3 coding DNA: TGTGCCAGCAGTTTACTCTCTACTAGCGGGAGTTACGAGCAGTACTTC. Its translation: CASSLLSTSGSYEQYF.

The CDR3 region is CASSPRRANTEAFF. CDR3 sequence (DNA): TGTGCCAGCAGCCCCCGGAGGGCGAACACTGAAGCTTTCTTT. The chain couples TRBV27 to TRBJ1-1; D not resolved. V dropped 6 bases and J dropped 1 base, with 12 bases sitting between them. CDR1 is MNHEY, CDR2 SMNVEV, per germline (reference sequence). This CDR3 region has 14 residues.

This clone was seen a single time. The chain is built from TRBV18 and TRBJ1-1; D not certain. Germline V gene sequence: CDR1 KGHSH, CDR2 LQKENI. The CDR3 contains 14 residues. With 0 bases removed from V and 6 bases from J, the gap between germline ends came to 11 bases. The CDR3 DNA is TGTGCCAGCTCACCACCATCGGTCTTCGCTGAAGCTTTCTTT. Its protein product is CASSPPSVFAEAFF.

The V gene is TRBV2, the J gene TRBJ2-1; D call uncertain. The CDR3 is 14 residues long. The germline gives CDR1 SNHLY, CDR2 FYNNEI. V lost 6 bases and J 9 bases, leaving 18 bases between the germline ends. CDR3: CASRPSPGGSEQFF. The CDR3 DNA reads TGTGCCAGCAGGCCTAGTCCCGGTGGCAGTGAGCAGTTCTTC.

Written as DNA, the CDR3 is TGCGCCAGCAGGGATTACGGATCAACTAATGAAAAACTGTTTTTT. Its protein product is CASRDYGSTNEKLFF. J is TRBJ1-4 and V is TRBV5-1; D uncertain. Per germline, CDR1 SGHRS and CDR2 YFSETQ. Trimming cost V 5 bases and J 0 bases, with 11 bases left between them. CDR3 length: 15 residues.

The chain uses TRBV19 and TRBJ2-7, with D perhaps matching TRBD1 or TRBD2 (7 bases each). V lost 5 bases and J 5 bases, leaving 16 bases between the germline ends. The V gene's germline CDR1 is LNHDA and CDR2 SQIVND (reference sequence). The CDR3 runs to 14 residues. This CDR3 is CASSPSGGADEQYF. The CDR3 DNA reads as TGTGCCAGTAGTCCATCAGGGGGGGCCGACGAGCAGTACTTC.

V and J are TRBV5-1 and TRBJ2-1, with 8 bases lining up with TRBD2. This CDR3 spans 15 amino acids. Germline V lookup: CDR1 SGHRS, CDR2 YFSETQ. The ends lost 0 bases at V and 10 bases at J; junction bases unmatched: 9. CDR3 nucleotide sequence: TGCGCCAGCAGCTTGGAATTAGCGGGGAAGGGGGAGCAGTTCTTC. Its translation is CASSLELAGKGEQFF.

CDR3 nucleotide sequence: TGTGCCAGCAGTTTCCCTCCGGGACAGGGAGGGGGTACGCAGTATTTT. Protein: CASSFPPGQGGGTQYF. This chain joins TRBV28 and TRBJ2-3; TRBD1 matches at 9 bases. The V gene end was trimmed by 3 bases and the J gene end by 8 bases; junction bases not matched to a gene: 12. Germline V gene data show CDR1 as MDHEN and CDR2 as SYDVKM. CDR3 size: 16 residues.

This chain uses TRBV3-1 (or the pseudogene TRBV3-2) with TRBJ2-5, with 7 bases lining up with TRBD2. The V and J ends lost 1 base and 1 base, in that order; junction bases with no gene match: 6. Germline CDR1 LGHDT, CDR2 YNNKEL (reference sequence). The CDR3 length is 16 residues. CDR3 nucleotides: TGTGCCAGCAGCCAAGGATTGTTAGCGGGCCAAGAGACCCAGTACTTC. Its translation: CASSQGLLAGQETQYF.

This chain connects TRBV6-5 to TRBJ2-3, with D possibly matching TRBD1 (5 bases). CDR3 length: 16 amino acids. The germline V gene has CDR1 MNHEY and CDR2 SVGAGI. V was shortened by 0 bases and J by 2 bases, with 12 bases between the two germline ends. CDR3 sequence reads: CASSYSGHRYTDTQYF. CDR3 nucleotides: TGTGCCAGCAGTTACTCGGGGCACCGATACACAGATACGCAGTATTTT.

The DNA of the CDR3 is TGTGCCAGTAGTATAGGGACAGGGTCCGCGCAGTTTGGCTACACCTTC. Translation: CASSIGTGSAQFGYTF. The chain is built from TRBV19 and TRBJ1-2, with 8 bases matching TRBD1. The CDR3 consists of 16 residues. CDR1 is LNHDA and CDR2 is SQIVND in the germline V gene (reference sequence). V trimming: 1 base; J trimming: 7 bases; junction bases outside the gene matches: 11.

V gene TRBV2 combines with J gene TRBJ1-5; 8 positions agree with TRBD1. The trim removed 7 bases at V and 7 bases at J, leaving 12 bases unmatched. Germline V CDR1 and CDR2: SNHLY, FYNNEI. The CDR3 is 15 residues long. The CDR3 DNA reads TGTGCCAGCACCATAGGACAGGGCCAGGGGCAGCCCCAGCATTTT. Protein: CASTIGQGQGQPQHF.

A note on this clone: This sample includes further DNA sequences coding for the same CDR3. This sequence joins TRBV7-9 and TRBJ2-5; no firm D call. The ends were cut back, 5 bases at V and 1 base at J, with 2 bases in the middle. This CDR3 comprises 11 residues. CDR1 and CDR2 (germline): SEHNR, FQNEAQ (reference sequence). In DNA form, the CDR3 reads TGTGCCAGCAGCGTCCAAGAGACCCAGTACTTC. It specifies CASSVQETQYF.

This chain uses TRBV18 with TRBJ1-5, with TRBD1 matching 11 bases. The CDR3 totals 15 residues. V lost 6 bases, J lost 3 bases, and 4 bases stayed unmatched. Germline V gene data show CDR1 as KGHSH and CDR2 as LQKENI. The CDR3 coding sequence is TGTGCCAGCTCCCCCGGACAGGGGGCCAATCAGCCCCAGCATTTT. This codes for CASSPGQGANQPQHF.